Following are 28 T cell receptor beta chains from one sample sequenced in a study of T-cell memory formation after mild COVID-19. TCRdb redid the calling of the 5' RACE reads with MiXCR, one entry per CDR3 protein. The data show some 160,000 distinct CDR3 sequences, roughly 13% seen once. Source material: PBMCs or a T cell subset sorted from them (not recorded which). The receptors originated from a man in his late teens or twenties who had mild COVID-19 (a few samples of this study predate the infection). Cell type and time point are not known.

The V call is TRBV2, the J call TRBJ2-5; 9 nucleotides align to TRBD1. The J segment lost 3 bases and the V segment lost 4 bases, leaving 6 bases of the junction unmatched. This CDR3 is 15 amino acids long. CDR1 and CDR2 (germline): SNHLY, FYNNEI. Here the CDR3 reads CASSARTGAKETQYF. The CDR3 coding sequence is TGTGCCAGCAGTGCTAGGACAGGGGCAAAAGAGACCCAGTACTTC.

The chain has TRBV6-5 and TRBJ2-3; D may correspond to TRBD1 or TRBD2 (5 bases each). Germline CDR1 reads MNHEY; CDR2 reads SVGAGI. This CDR3 spans 14 amino acids. Trimming left V 2 bases short and J 2 bases short, with 8 bases between. This chain's CDR3 is CASSYGGTTDTQYF. The CDR3 bases are TGTGCCAGCAGTTACGGGGGAACCACAGATACGCAGTATTTT.

This clonotype showed up many times. This chain links TRBV29-1 with TRBJ2-6, with D possibly being TRBD1 (6 bases). Germline CDR1 reads SQVTM; CDR2 reads ANQGSEA. V lost 3 bases and J 0 bases, leaving 12 bases between the germline ends. CDR3 length equals 16 residues. The CDR3 DNA reads as TGCAGCGTTGAGAGGGACACTGACTCTGGGGCCAACGTCCTGACTTTC. Translated, it gives CSVERDTDSGANVLTF.

In this sample, this clonotype turned up many times. The genes are TRBV5-1 and TRBJ2-3, with a possible D match to TRBD2 (6 bases). V shed 8 bases and J shed 1 base, with 14 bases lying between them. CDR3 length equals 14 residues. Germline values: CDR1 SGHRS, CDR2 YFSETQ. CDR3 DNA sequence: TGCGCCAGTTCCGGGGGACGGGGCACAGATACGCAGTATTTT. It translates to CASSGGRGTDTQYF.

This clonotype appeared a few times. V usage is TRBV20-1 and J usage is TRBJ2-5; 8 positions match TRBD1. V was pared by 5 bases and J by 5 bases, with 10 bases of the junction left unmatched. The CDR3 consists of 14 residues. Germline CDR1 is DFQATT and CDR2 is SNEGSKA (reference sequence). The CDR3 nucleotides are TGCAGTGCTTCCGGGACAGGTATCAGCGAGACCCAGTACTTC. It yields the protein CSASGTGISETQYF.

This chain connects TRBV5-4 to TRBJ2-7, with D perhaps TRBD2 (6 bases). Trimming stripped 2 bases from V and 7 bases from J, with 7 bases between. The CDR3 has 11 residues. The germline gives CDR1 SGHNT, CDR2 YYREEE (reference sequence). The CDR3 nucleotides read TGTGCCAGCAGCTTCCGGGGGGAGCAGTACTTC. Translating gives CASSFRGEQYF.

The gene calls are TRBV7-9 and TRBJ2-1; 9 bases map to TRBD2. Trimming cost V 5 bases and J 0 bases; bases outside gene matches: 8. CDR1 is SEHNR, CDR2 FQNEAQ, per germline (reference sequence). The CDR3 extends over 17 amino acids. CDR3 DNA sequence: TGTGCCAGCAGCGGCGCAGCGGGGGGCGGCTCCTACAATGAGCAGTTCTTC. As protein: CASSGAAGGGSYNEQFF. Supplemented by reference TRBV7-9 and TRBJ2-1, the full variable domain reads DTGVSQNPRHKITKRGQNVTFRCDPISEHNRLYWYRQTLGQGPEFLTYFQNEAQLEKSRLLSDRFSAERPKGSFSTLEIQRTEQGDSAMYLCASSGAAGGGSYNEQFFGPGTRLTVL.

V and J are TRBV20-1 and TRBJ1-4; D gene unclear. The CDR3 is 12 amino acids. The V and J ends lost 5 bases and 6 bases respectively, with 10 bases between them. Germline loops: CDR1 DFQATT, CDR2 SNEGSKA (reference sequence). In nucleotides, the CDR3 is TGCAGTGCTTGGGGAAAAGATGAAAAACTGTTTTTT. Protein: CSAWGKDEKLFF.

V gene TRBV6-5 combines with J gene TRBJ1-5; D call uncertain. V lost 4 bases, J lost 10 bases, and 11 bases lay in between. CDR3 size: 12 residues. The V gene's germline CDR1 is MNHEY and CDR2 SVGAGI. The CDR3 sequence: CASSSRGIPQHF. The CDR3 coding sequence is TGTGCCAGCAGTTCAAGAGGGATCCCCCAGCATTTT.

This CDR3 is CASSAQGARTAYTF. CDR3 sequence (DNA): TGTGCCAGCTCGGCACAGGGGGCTCGAACTGCCTACACCTTC. This sequence joins TRBV2 and TRBJ1-2, with 9 nucleotides matching TRBD1. The germline CDR1 and CDR2 sequences are SNHLY and FYNNEI. This CDR3 region has 14 residues. V trimming: 8 bases; J trimming: 10 bases; junction bases outside the gene matches: 14.

This clonotype was recorded a few times. This chain joins TRBV6-5 and TRBJ1-1; D gene ambiguous. The V gene lost 5 bases and the J gene lost 6 bases, with 16 bases spanning the gap. The length of the CDR3 is 14 residues. From germline, CDR1 is MNHEY and CDR2 SVGAGI. This CDR3 reads CASSPGGVKAEAFF. CDR3 bases: TGTGCCAGCAGTCCCGGCGGGGTTAAGGCTGAAGCTTTCTTT.

There are a few counts of this clonotype. The chain joins TRBV15 to TRBJ2-3; no reliable D call. V was clipped by 0 bases and J by 2 bases, with 9 bases between them. CDR3 length: 15 residues. The germline CDR1 and CDR2 sequences are LNHNV and YYDKDF (reference sequence). The CDR3 DNA sequence: TGTGCCACCAGCAGAGATACGGTTAACACAGATACGCAGTATTTT. Its protein is CATSRDTVNTDTQYF.

This clonotype was seen repeatedly, ten times or more. V and J are TRBV11-2 and TRBJ1-5; D is perhaps TRBD1 (5 bases). Between the trimmed V and J ends, which lost 0 bases and 2 bases, there was a span of 5 bases. This CDR3 comprises 14 residues. Germline V gene lookup returns CDR1 SGHAT and CDR2 FQNNGV. The CDR3 is CASSLDRGNQPQHF. The CDR3, as DNA: TGTGCCAGCAGCTTAGACAGGGGCAATCAGCCCCAGCATTTT.

This clonotype was recorded at least ten times. J is TRBJ2-1 and V is TRBV9; D is tentatively TRBD1 or TRBD2 (5 bases each). The CDR3 has 16 residues. Germline lookup yields CDR1 SGDLS and CDR2 YYNGEE. The V gene lost 0 bases and the J gene lost 8 bases, with 18 bases spanning the gap. The CDR3 reads CASSVGGARQGDEQFF. The CDR3 nucleotides are TGTGCCAGCAGCGTAGGGGGAGCCCGACAAGGGGATGAGCAGTTCTTC.

The rearrangement links TRBV18 to TRBJ1-1; TRBD1 agrees at 9 bases. Per the germline V gene, CDR1 is KGHSH and CDR2 is LQKENI. V shed 6 bases and J 4 bases; nucleotides not matched to a gene: 9. The CDR3 contains 15 residues. CDR3 DNA sequence: TGTGCCAGCTCCCCGAGACAGGGGGAATCCACTGAAGCTTTCTTT. It encodes CASSPRQGESTEAFF.

A few counts support this clonotype. The gene calls are TRBV12-3 or TRBV12-4 and TRBJ2-7; D is possibly TRBD1 (7 bases). This CDR3 comprises 13 residues. V was trimmed by 6 bases and J by 3 bases, leaving 12 bases between them. CDR3 DNA sequence: TGTGCCAGCAGCCAGGGGGGCGGCTACGAGCAGTACTTC. As protein: CASSQGGGYEQYF.

This clonotype was seen only a few times. The V and J genes are TRBV24-1 and TRBJ2-3; D possibly corresponds to TRBD2 (5 bases). The germline gives CDR1 KGHDR, CDR2 SFDVKD. The CDR3 length is 13 residues. Trimming removed 5 bases at V and 0 bases at J, with 5 bases between. The CDR3 loop reads CATSGGSTDTQYF. The CDR3 coding sequence is TGTGCCACCAGTGGCGGGAGCACAGATACGCAGTATTTT.

The chain joins TRBV5-1 to TRBJ2-3, with a weak D call TRBD2 (6 bases). CDR3 length equals 16 residues. From germline, CDR1 is SGHRS and CDR2 YFSETQ. Trimming cost V 0 bases and J 0 bases, with 11 bases left between them. This chain's CDR3 is CASSLAWRDSTDTQYF. CDR3 bases: TGCGCCAGCAGCTTGGCCTGGAGGGATAGCACAGATACGCAGTATTTT.

A few counts support this clonotype. This chain uses TRBV20-1 with TRBJ2-1; the D is unclear. The V end was cut by 3 bases, the J end by 7 bases, with 7 bases between. The CDR3 runs to 11 residues. Germline V CDR1 and CDR2: DFQATT, SNEGSKA (reference sequence). CDR3 sequence reads: CSAREENEQFF. The CDR3 nucleotides are TGCAGTGCTAGGGAAGAGAATGAGCAGTTCTTC.

The chain employs TRBV18 and TRBJ2-3; the D call may be TRBD1 or TRBD2 (6 bases each). Trimming removed 0 bases at V and 2 bases at J, with 12 bases between. CDR1 and CDR2 from the germline V gene are KGHSH and LQKENI. The CDR3 is made up of 16 amino acids. The CDR3 loop reads CASSPPWGAHTDTQYF. The CDR3 DNA reads TGTGCCAGCTCACCACCGTGGGGGGCGCACACAGATACGCAGTATTTT.

The chain combines TRBV6-5 with TRBJ1-1; D not resolved. V lost 9 bases and J lost 4, with 9 bases in between. The CDR3 is 11 amino acids. The germline gives CDR1 MNHEY, CDR2 SVGAGI. In DNA form, the CDR3 reads TGTGCCAGTATTCGCGCCACTGAAGCTTTCTTT. Translating it yields CASIRATEAFF.

The gene calls are TRBV18 and TRBJ2-3, with 8 bases lining up with TRBD2. CDR3 length: 15 residues. The germline V gene has CDR1 KGHSH and CDR2 LQKENI. The junction had 10 bases not matched to a gene; V was cut back by 2 bases and J by 9 bases. The CDR3 DNA follows: TGTGCCAGCTCACCAGGTGCGGGGGGTCGAGGCACGCAGTATTTT. This gives the protein CASSPGAGGRGTQYF.

This clonotype was seen ten or more times. CDR3 sequence reads: CASSPRRGLYYNEKLFF. DNA of the CDR3: TGTGCCAGCAGCCCGCGACGAGGACTATACTATAATGAAAAACTGTTTTTT. The V call is TRBV7-2, the J call TRBJ1-4, with D unclear. CDR1 and CDR2 (germline): SGHTA, FQGNSA. V was cut by 5 bases and J by 4 bases, with 20 bases left in between. CDR3 length: 17 amino acids. The variable domain in full, with the rest retrieved from reference TRBV7-2 and TRBJ1-4, is GAGVSQSPSNKVTEKGKDVELRCDPISGHTALYWYRQSLGQGLEFLIYFQGNSAPDKSGLPSDRFSAERTGGSVSTLTIQRTQQEDSAVYLCASSPRRGLYYNEKLFFGSGTQLSVL.

This clonotype was counted a few times. The J gene is TRBJ2-1, the V gene TRBV11-2, with 8 bases fitting TRBD2. The V and J ends lost 2 bases and 5 bases, in that order; junction bases with no gene match: 5. Germline V lookup: CDR1 SGHAT, CDR2 FQNNGV. The CDR3 covers 15 residues. The chain's CDR3 is CASSLRRGANNEQFF. In DNA, the CDR3 is TGTGCCAGCAGCTTAAGGCGGGGGGCAAACAATGAGCAGTTCTTC.

The chain recombines TRBV2 with TRBJ1-2; D is unresolved. With 6 bases removed from V and 2 bases from J, the gap between germline ends came to 10 bases. The CDR3 length is 13 residues. In germline, CDR1 is SNHLY, CDR2 FYNNEI. CDR3 sequence: CASSEAGNYGYTF. In DNA, the CDR3 is TGTGCCAGCAGCGAGGCGGGGAACTATGGCTACACCTTC.

This clonotype was detected a few times. The chain links TRBV20-1 to TRBJ2-1, with D uncertain. CDR3 length: 11 amino acids. Trimming took off 3 bases at V and 5 bases at J, with 5 bases between the two ends. The V gene's germline CDR1 is DFQATT and CDR2 SNEGSKA (reference sequence). CDR3 amino acids: CSARRNNEQFF. CDR3 sequence (DNA): TGCAGTGCTAGGAGGAACAATGAGCAGTTCTTC.

The V gene is TRBV9, the J gene TRBJ1-1, with D possibly being TRBD1 (5 bases). The CDR3 sequence is 12 residues long. Trimming removed 4 bases from V and 7 bases from J, with 11 bases in between. Germline V CDR1 and CDR2: SGDLS, YYNGEE. CDR3 DNA sequence: TGTGCCAGCAGCACAGCCGGGGGTGAAGCTTTCTTT. Translating gives CASSTAGGEAFF.

This chain links TRBV3-1 with TRBJ1-2; D possibly corresponds to TRBD1 (6 bases). The CDR3 is 14 residues long. Germline V CDR1 and CDR2: LGHDT, YNNKEL (reference sequence). V shed 4 bases and J shed 4 bases, with 13 bases lying between them. The DNA of the CDR3 is TGTGCCAGCAGCCTTCTGGACAGATTCTATGGCTACACCTTC. Residues: CASSLLDRFYGYTF.